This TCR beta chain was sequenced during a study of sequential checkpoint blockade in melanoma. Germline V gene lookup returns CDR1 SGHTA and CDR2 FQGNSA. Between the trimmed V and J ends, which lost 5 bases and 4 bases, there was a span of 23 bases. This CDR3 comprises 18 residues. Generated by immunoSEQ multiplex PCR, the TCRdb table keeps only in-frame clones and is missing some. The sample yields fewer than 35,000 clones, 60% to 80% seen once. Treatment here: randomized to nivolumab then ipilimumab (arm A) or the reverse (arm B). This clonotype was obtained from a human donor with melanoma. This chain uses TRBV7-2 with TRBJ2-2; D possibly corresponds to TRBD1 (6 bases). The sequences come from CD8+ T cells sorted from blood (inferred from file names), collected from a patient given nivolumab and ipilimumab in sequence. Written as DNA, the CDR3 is TGTGCCAGCAGCCTATGGTCCAACTTACAGGGAAGCACCGGGGAGCTGTTTTTT. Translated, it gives CASSLWSNLQGSTGELFF.